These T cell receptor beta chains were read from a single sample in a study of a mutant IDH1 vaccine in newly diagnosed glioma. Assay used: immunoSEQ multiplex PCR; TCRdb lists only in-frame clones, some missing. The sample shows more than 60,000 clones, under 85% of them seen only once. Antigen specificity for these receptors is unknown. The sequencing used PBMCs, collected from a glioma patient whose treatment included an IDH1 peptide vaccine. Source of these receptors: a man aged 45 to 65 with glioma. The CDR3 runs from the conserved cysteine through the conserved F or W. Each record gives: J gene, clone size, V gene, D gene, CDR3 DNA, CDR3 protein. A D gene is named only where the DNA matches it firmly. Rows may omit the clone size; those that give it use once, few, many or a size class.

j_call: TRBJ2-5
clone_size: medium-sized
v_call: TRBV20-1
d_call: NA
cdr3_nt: TGCAGTGCTAACGCCCGGGAGACCCAGTACTTC
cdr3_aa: CSANARETQYF

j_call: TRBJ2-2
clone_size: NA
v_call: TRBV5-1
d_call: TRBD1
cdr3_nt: TGCGCCAGCAGCCTGACAGGGGACACCGGGGAGCTGTTTTTT
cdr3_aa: CASSLTGDTGELFF

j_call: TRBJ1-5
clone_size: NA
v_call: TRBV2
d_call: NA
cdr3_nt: TGTGCCAGCGGCACCATAAGCAATCAGCCCCAGCATTTT
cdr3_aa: CASGTISNQPQHF

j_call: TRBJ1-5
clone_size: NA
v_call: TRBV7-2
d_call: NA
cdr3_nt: TGTGCCAGCAGCTTCTTGGGCCGAAATCAGCCCCAGCATTTT
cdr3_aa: CASSFLGRNQPQHF

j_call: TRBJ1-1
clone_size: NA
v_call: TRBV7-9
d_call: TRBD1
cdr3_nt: TGTGCCAGCAGCTCACGGGCGCAGGGGGAGACTGAAGCTTTCTTT
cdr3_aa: CASSSRAQGETEAFF

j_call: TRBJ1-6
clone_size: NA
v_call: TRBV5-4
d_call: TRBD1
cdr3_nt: TGTGCCAGCGGGACAGGGAAGAATTCACCCCTCCACTTT
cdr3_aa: CASGTGKNSPLHF

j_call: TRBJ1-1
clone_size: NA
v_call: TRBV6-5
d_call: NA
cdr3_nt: TGTGCCAGCAGTTATCGTGGTAACACTGAAGCTTTCTTT
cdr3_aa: CASSYRGNTEAFF

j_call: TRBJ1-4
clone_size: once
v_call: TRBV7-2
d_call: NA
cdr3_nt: TGTGCCAGCAGCCCCGGGTCATTGAATGAAAAACTGTTTTTT
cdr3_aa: CASSPGSLNEKLFF

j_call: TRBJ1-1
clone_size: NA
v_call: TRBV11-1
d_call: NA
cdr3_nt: TGTGCCAGCAGCCCCGGGGCGCCGAAGAACACTGAAGCTTTCTTT
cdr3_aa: CASSPGAPKNTEAFF

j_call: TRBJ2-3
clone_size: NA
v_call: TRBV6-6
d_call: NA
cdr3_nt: TGTGCTGAGGGGGAGGGGACAGATACGCAGTATTTT
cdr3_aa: CAEGEGTDTQYF

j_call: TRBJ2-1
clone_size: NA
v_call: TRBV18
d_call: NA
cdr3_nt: TGTGCCAGCTCACCAAATGGGCAGATGCGCGATGAGCAGTTCTTC
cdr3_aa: CASSPNGQMRDEQFF

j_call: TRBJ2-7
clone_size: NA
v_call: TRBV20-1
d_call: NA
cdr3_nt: TGCAGTGCTAGTGCGGGCCACGAGCAGTACTTC
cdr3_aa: CSASAGHEQYF

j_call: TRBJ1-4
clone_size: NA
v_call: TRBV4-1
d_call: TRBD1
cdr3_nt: TGCGCCAGCAGCCTCGACCGGACAGGAAGGGAAAAACTGTTTTTT
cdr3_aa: CASSLDRTGREKLFF

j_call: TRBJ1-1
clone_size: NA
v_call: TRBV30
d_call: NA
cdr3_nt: TGTGCCTGGAGCCTTGCGGGGGGCTGGAACACTGAAGCTTTCTTT
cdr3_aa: CAWSLAGGWNTEAFF

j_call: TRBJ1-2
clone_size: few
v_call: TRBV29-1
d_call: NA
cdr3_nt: TGCAGCGTCGGAGGGGAATATGGCTACACCTTC
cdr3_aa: CSVGGEYGYTF

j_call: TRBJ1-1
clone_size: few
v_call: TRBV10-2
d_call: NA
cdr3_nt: TGTGCCAGCAACAGCAGAAACACTGAAGCTTTCTTT
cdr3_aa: CASNSRNTEAFF

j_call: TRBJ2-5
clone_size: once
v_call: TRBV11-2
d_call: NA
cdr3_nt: TGTGCCAGCAGCTTAGATCGGGGCAAAGAGACCCAGTACTTC
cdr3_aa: CASSLDRGKETQYF

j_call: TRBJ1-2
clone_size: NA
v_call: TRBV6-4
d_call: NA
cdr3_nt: TGTGCCAGCAGTGACTCGTTAGACGGCGGCTACACCTTC
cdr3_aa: CASSDSLDGGYTF

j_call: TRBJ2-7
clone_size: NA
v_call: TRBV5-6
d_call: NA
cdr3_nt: TGTGCCAGCAGCCCTAGTCCGGCCTACGAGCAGTACTTC
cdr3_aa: CASSPSPAYEQYF

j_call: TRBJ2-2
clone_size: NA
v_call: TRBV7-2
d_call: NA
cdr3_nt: TGTGCCAGCAGCTTAGCTCCGGGCCTGAACACCGGGGAGCTGTTTTTT
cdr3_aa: CASSLAPGLNTGELFF

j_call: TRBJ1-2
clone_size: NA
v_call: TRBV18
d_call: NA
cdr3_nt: TGTGCCAGCTCACCCGAATTGACACTCGGCTATGGCTACACCTTC
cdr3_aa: CASSPELTLGYGYTF

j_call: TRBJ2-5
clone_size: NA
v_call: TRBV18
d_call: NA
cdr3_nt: TGTGCCAGCTCACCACCGGCCGCGGGAGAGACCCAGTACTTC
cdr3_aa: CASSPPAAGETQYF

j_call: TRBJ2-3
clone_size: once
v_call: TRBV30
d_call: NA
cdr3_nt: TGTGCCTGGAGTTATGGGGGGAAGGGTGATACGCAGTATTTT
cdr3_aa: CAWSYGGKGDTQYF

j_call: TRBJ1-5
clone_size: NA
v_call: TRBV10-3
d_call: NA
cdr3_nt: TGTGCCATCAGTGACACGGGTAGCAATCAGCCCCAGCATTTT
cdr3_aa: CAISDTGSNQPQHF

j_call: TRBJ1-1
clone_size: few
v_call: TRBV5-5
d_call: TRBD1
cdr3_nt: TGTGCCAGCAGCTTGGGGACAGGGGTTGGGGCTTTCTTT
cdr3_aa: CASSLGTGVGAFF

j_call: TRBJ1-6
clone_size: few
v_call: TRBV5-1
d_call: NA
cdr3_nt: TGCGCCAGCAGCTTCTGGGGTAATAATTCACCCCTCCACTTT
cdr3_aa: CASSFWGNNSPLHF

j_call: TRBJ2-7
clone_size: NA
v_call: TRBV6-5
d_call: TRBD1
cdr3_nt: TGTGCCAGCAGTATAGGGACAGGGGGCTCCTACGAGCAGTACTTC
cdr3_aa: CASSIGTGGSYEQYF

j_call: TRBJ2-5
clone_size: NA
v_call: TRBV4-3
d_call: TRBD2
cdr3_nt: TGCGCCAGCAGCTCTCTGACTAGCGGGGATCAAGAGACCCAGTACTTC
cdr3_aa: CASSSLTSGDQETQYF

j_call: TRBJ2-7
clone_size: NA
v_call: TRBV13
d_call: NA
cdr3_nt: TGTGCCAGCAGCGGCGGGGGCCTGGGGGAGCAGTACTTC
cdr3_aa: CASSGGGLGEQYF

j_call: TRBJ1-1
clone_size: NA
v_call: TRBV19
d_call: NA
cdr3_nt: TGTGCCAGTAGTTCTTTTATGAACACTGAAGCTTTCTTT
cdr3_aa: CASSSFMNTEAFF

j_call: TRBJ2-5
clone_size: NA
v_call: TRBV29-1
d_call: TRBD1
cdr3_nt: TGCAGCGTTGAAGGTCGGGGACAGCCTCAAGAGACCCAGTACTTC
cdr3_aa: CSVEGRGQPQETQYF

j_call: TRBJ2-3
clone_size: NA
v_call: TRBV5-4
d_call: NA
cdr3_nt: TGTGCCAGCAGCTTCGAGGAGGGGGCCGCAGATACGCAGTATTTT
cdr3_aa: CASSFEEGAADTQYF

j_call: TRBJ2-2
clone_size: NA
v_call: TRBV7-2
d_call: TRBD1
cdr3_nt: TGTGCCAGCAGCCCAACAGGGGCGAGCGGGGAGCTGTTTTTT
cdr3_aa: CASSPTGASGELFF

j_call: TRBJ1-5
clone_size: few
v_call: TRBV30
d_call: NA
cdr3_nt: TGTGCCTGGAGTTTACGTGAGAACGGGCCCCAGCATTTT
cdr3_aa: CAWSLRENGPQHF

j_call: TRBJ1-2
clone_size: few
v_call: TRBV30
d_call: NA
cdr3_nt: TGTGCCTGGAGTCCCGCGGTCTTTGGGGAATATGGCTACACCTTC
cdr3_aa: CAWSPAVFGEYGYTF

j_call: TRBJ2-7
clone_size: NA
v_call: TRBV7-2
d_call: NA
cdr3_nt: TGTGCCAGCAGCTTAGGCGGCGGAAACTACGAGCAGTACTTC
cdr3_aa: CASSLGGGNYEQYF

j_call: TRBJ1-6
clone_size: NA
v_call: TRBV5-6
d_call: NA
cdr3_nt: TGTGCCAGCAGCTTGGGTCGGAATTCACCCCTCCACTTT
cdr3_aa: CASSLGRNSPLHF

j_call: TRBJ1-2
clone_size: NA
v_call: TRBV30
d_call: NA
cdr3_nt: TGTGCCTGGAGGTACAGCCCCTCTAACTATGGCTACACCTTC
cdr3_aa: CAWRYSPSNYGYTF

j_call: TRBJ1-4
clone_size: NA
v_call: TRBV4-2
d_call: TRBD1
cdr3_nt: TGTGCCAGCAGCCAAGGTCCGGGACAGGGAAATGAAAAACTGTTTTTT
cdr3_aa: CASSQGPGQGNEKLFF

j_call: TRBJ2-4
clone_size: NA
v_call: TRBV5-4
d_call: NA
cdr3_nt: TGTGCCAGCAGCCAAACCGGAGGAAACATTCAGTACTTC
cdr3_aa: CASSQTGGNIQYF

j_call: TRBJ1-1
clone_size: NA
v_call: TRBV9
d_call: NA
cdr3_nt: TGTGCCAGCAGCCCCCAGGGTACGGGTGAAGCTTTCTTT
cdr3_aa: CASSPQGTGEAFF

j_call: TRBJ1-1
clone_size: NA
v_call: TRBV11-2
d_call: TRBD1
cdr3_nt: TGTGCCAGCACCACATTCGACAGGGTAGTTGAAGCTTTCTTT
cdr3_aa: CASTTFDRVVEAFF

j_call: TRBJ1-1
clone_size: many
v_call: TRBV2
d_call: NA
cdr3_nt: TGTGCCAGCAGTGAAAAATACTATGAAGCTTTCTTT
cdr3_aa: CASSEKYYEAFF

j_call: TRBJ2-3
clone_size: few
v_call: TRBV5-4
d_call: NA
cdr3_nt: TGTGCCAGCAGCTTCCAGGGGAGCACAGATACGCAGTATTTT
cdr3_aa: CASSFQGSTDTQYF

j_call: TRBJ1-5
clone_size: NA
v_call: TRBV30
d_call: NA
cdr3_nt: TGTGCCTGGAGTCAAGGTTTGGTAGGCAATCAGCCCCAGCATTTT
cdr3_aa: CAWSQGLVGNQPQHF

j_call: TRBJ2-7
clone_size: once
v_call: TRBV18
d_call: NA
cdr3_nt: TGTGCCAGCTCAACAAGGAGATCCTACGAGCAGTACTTC
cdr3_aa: CASSTRRSYEQYF

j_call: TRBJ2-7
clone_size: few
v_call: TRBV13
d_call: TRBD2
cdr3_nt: TGTGCCAGCAGCCCTGGGACTAGCGGGGGGACTAGGGAGCAGTACTTC
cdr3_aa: CASSPGTSGGTREQYF

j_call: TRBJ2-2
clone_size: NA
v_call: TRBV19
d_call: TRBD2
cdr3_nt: TGTGCCAGTGGTAGACTAGCGGGGGGCGATCGCGTCGTCACCGGGGAGCTGTTTTTT
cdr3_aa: CASGRLAGGDRVVTGELFF

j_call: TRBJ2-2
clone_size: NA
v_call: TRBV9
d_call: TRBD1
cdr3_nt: TGTGCCAGCAGCGTCCCAGGGGGCGGAGGGGAGCTGTTTTTT
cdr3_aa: CASSVPGGGGELFF

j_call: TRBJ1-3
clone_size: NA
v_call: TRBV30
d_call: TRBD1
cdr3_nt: TGTGCCTGGAGATTCCTCGGGACAGTCTCTGGAAACACCATATATTTT
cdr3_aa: CAWRFLGTVSGNTIYF

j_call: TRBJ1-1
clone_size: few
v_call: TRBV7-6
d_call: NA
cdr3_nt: TGTGCCAGCAGCTTAAAGGGGCCTTGGGACACTGAAGCTTTCTTT
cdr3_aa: CASSLKGPWDTEAFF

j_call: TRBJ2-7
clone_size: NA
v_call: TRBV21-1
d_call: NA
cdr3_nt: TGTGCCAGCAGCAAGCAGGGGATCTACGAGCAGTACTTC
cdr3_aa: CASSKQGIYEQYF

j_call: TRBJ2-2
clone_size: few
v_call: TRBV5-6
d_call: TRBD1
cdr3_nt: TGTGCCAGCAGCTTGGTCCGGGACAGGGGATACGGGGAGCTGTTTTTT
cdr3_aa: CASSLVRDRGYGELFF

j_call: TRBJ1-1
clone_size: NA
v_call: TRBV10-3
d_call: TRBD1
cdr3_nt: TGTGCCACCTTAAGGACAGGCCGGAACACTGAAGCTTTCTTT
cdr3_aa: CATLRTGRNTEAFF

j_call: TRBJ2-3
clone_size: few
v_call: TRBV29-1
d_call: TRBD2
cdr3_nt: TGCAGCGTGCAGCGGGGGGCAGGGACAGATACGCAGTATTTT
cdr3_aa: CSVQRGAGTDTQYF

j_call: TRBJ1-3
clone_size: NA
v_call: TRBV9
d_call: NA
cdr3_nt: TGTGCCAGCAGCCCTACTACGGGCTCTGGAAACACCATATATTTT
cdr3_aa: CASSPTTGSGNTIYF

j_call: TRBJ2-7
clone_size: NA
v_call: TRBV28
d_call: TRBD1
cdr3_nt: TGTGCCAGCATTGGGCGACAGGGTCCCAACGAGCAGTACTTC
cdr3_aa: CASIGRQGPNEQYF

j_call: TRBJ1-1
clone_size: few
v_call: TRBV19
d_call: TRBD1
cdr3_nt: TGTGCCAGCGTCCGGGACAGACCCCTGAACACTGAAGCTTTCTTT
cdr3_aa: CASVRDRPLNTEAFF